The rows below give T cell receptor beta chains drawn from one sample of a study of T cell responses to AZD1222 COVID-19 vaccine. Repertoires were generated with immunoSEQ multiplex PCR, while TCRdb's copy carries only in-frame clones and drops some. The table lists 95,000 to 100,000 clones, about 88% of them singletons, with 15% to 20% in the top ten. The material was peripheral blood, obtained 28 days after the second AZD1222 dose. These receptors were taken from an adult who received the AZD1222 COVID-19 vaccine. The CDR3 runs from the conserved cysteine through the conserved F or W. Fields, in order: clone size, CDR3 length, V gene, J gene, D gene, CDR3 DNA, CDR3 protein. A D gene is named only where the DNA matches it firmly. The size of a clone is reported for some rows only, either as once, few or many, or as a class for expanded clones.

NA	14	TRBV6-5	TRBJ2-3	NA	TGTGCCAGCAGAGCTTCATCCTCCACAGATACGCAGTATTTT	CASRASSSTDTQYF
NA	16	TRBV7-2	TRBJ2-1	NA	TGTGCCAGCAGCTTAGTTTTGGGACTCCAGTACAATGAGCAGTTCTTC	CASSLVLGLQYNEQFF
NA	13	TRBV4-1	TRBJ2-5	TRBD2	TGCGCCAGCAGCGACCGGACTAGGGAGACCCAGTACTTC	CASSDRTRETQYF
NA	14	TRBV5-1	TRBJ2-7	TRBD2	TGCGCCAGCAGCTCCGGACTAGCTGGGTACGAGCAGTACTTC	CASSSGLAGYEQYF
NA	16	TRBV5-1	TRBJ1-1	NA	TGCGCCAGCAGCTTGATAACTTCAGCGGGGAACACTGAAGCTTTCTTT	CASSLITSAGNTEAFF
NA	14	TRBV30	TRBJ1-1	TRBD1	TGTGCCTGGAGTAAAGGGACAGGCGCTTGGGAAGCTTTCTTT	CAWSKGTGAWEAFF
once	13	TRBV25-1	TRBJ2-7	NA	TGTGCCAGCAGTGAATGGACCCCAGGTGCGCAGTACTTC	CASSEWTPGAQYF
NA	13	TRBV29-1	TRBJ2-7	TRBD1	TGCAGCGTTGAAGATACAGGGGTTGGCGAGCAGTACTTC	CSVEDTGVGEQYF
NA	17	TRBV4-1	TRBJ1-5	NA	TGCGCCAGCAGACCGACAGTTCTAAAGGGTAGCAATCAGCCCCAGCATTTT	CASRPTVLKGSNQPQHF
NA	15	TRBV3-1/TRBV3-2	TRBJ2-2	NA	TGTGCCAGCAGCCGGGGCGGGGCGAACACCGGGGAGCTGTTTTTT	CASSRGGANTGELFF
NA	15	TRBV10-3	TRBJ2-5	TRBD2	TGTGCCATCAGTGAAATCTCCGTGGGGACTAGGACCCAGTACTTC	CAISEISVGTRTQYF
NA	15	TRBV28	TRBJ2-3	NA	TGTGCCAGCAGTTCTAACAGCGGATACACAGATACGCAGTATTTT	CASSSNSGYTDTQYF
NA	14	TRBV30	TRBJ1-6	NA	TGTGCCTGGGACCGGGACTCCAATAATTCACCCCTCCACTTT	CAWDRDSNNSPLHF
NA	15	TRBV19	TRBJ2-7	NA	TGTGCCAGTAGTGAACAAGCAGCAGGCTCCTACGAGCAGTACTTC	CASSEQAAGSYEQYF
NA	12	TRBV25-1	TRBJ2-7	NA	TGTGCCAGCAGTAGTCAAGCCTACGAGCAGTACTTC	CASSSQAYEQYF
NA	15	TRBV18	TRBJ2-7	NA	TGTGCCAGCCATCTTAAACTAAAAATGGGGACCGAGCAGTACTTC	CASHLKLKMGTEQYF
NA	14	TRBV14	TRBJ1-2	NA	TGTGCCAGCAGCCAAGCGGGGGGGCAGAAGGGCTACACCTTC	CASSQAGGQKGYTF
NA	15	TRBV5-5	TRBJ1-4	NA	TGTGCCAGCAGCGTGCCACAAGCAACTAATGAAAAACTGTTTTTT	CASSVPQATNEKLFF